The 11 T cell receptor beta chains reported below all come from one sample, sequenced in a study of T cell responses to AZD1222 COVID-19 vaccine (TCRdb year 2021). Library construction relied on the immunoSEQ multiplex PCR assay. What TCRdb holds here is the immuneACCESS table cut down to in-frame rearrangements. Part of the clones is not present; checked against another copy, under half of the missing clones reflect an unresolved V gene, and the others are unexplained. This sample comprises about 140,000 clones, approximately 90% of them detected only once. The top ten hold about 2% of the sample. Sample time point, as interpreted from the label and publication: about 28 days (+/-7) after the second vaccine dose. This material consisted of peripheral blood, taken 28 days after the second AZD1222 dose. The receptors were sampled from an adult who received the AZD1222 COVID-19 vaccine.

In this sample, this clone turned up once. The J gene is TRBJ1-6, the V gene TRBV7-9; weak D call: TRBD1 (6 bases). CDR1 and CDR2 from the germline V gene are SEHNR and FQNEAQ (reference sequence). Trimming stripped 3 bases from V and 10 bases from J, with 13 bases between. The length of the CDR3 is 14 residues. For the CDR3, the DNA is TGTGCCAGCAGCTTTGGGACAACGGGATCACCCCTCCACTTT. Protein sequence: CASSFGTTGSPLHF.

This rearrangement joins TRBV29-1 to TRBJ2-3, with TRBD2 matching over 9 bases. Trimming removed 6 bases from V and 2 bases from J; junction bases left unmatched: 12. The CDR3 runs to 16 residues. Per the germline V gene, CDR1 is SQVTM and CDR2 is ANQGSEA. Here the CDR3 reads CSVSGRAGGPTDTQYF. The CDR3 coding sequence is TGCAGCGTGTCTGGAAGGGCGGGGGGGCCCACAGATACGCAGTATTTT.

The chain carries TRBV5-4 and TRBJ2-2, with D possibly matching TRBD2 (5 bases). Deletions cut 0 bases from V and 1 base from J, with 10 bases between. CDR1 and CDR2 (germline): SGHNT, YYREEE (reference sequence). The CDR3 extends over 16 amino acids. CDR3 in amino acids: CASSLAGLENTGELFF. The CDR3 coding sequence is TGTGCCAGCAGCTTGGCAGGACTGGAGAACACCGGGGAGCTGTTTTTT.

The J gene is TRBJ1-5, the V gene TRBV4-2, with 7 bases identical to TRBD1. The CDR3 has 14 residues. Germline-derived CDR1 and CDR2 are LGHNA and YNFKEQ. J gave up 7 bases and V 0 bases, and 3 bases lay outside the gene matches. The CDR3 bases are TGTGCCAGCAGCCAAGAAGGGACAGAGCAGCCCCAGCATTTT. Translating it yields CASSQEGTEQPQHF.

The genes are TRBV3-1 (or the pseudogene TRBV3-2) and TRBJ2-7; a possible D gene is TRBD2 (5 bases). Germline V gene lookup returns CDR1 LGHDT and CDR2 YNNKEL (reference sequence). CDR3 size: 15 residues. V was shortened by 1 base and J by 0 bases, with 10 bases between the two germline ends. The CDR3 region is CASSQGVSGSYEQYF. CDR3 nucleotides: TGTGCCAGCAGCCAAGGGGTAAGCGGCTCCTACGAGCAGTACTTC.

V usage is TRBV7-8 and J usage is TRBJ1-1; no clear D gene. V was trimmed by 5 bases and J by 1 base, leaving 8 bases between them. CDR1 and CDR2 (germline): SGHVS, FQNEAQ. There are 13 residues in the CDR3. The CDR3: CASSPGGNTEAFF. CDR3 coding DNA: TGTGCCAGCAGCCCCGGAGGGAACACTGAAGCTTTCTTT.

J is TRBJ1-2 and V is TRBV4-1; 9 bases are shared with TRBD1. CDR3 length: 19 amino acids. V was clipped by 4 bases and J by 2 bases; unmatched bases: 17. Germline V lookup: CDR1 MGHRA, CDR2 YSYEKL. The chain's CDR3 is CASSPGGTGISFHNYGYTF. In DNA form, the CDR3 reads TGCGCCAGCAGCCCTGGGGGGACAGGGATATCTTTCCACAACTATGGCTACACCTTC.

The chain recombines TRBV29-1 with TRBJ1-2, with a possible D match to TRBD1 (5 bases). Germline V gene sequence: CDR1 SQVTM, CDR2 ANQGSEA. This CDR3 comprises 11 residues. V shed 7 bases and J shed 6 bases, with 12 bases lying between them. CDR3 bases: TGCAGCGCCGGGGGACTTAATGGCTACACCTTC. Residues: CSAGGLNGYTF.

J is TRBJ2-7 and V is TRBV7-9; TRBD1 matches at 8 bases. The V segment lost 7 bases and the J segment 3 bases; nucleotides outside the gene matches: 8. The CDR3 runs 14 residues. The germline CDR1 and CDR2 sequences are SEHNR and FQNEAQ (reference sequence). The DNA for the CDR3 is TGTGCCAGCAACCGCGGACAGGGAATCTACGAGCAGTACTTC. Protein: CASNRGQGIYEQYF.

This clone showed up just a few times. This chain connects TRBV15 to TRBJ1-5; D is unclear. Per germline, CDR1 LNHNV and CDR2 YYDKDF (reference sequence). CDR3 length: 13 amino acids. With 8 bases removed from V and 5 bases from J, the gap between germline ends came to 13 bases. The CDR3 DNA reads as TGTGCCACCTCCCCCTCGCAGGATCAGCCCCAGCATTTT. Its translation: CATSPSQDQPQHF.

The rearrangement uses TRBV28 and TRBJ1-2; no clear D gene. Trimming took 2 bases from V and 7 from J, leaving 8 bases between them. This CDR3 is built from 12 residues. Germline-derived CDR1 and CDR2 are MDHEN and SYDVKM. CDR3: CASSLGVSGYTF. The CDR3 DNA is TGTGCCAGCAGTTTAGGGGTATCTGGCTACACCTTC.